These T cell receptor beta chains were read from a single sample in a study of T-cell reconstitution after alpha-beta-depleted transplantation in children. TCRdb reprocessed the PCR reads with MiXCR, giving one entry per CDR3 protein. This table holds roughly 350,000 distinct CDR3 sequences, 10% found once. The sample consisted of PBMCs from the stem cell graft donor, taken from the stem cell graft. These TCRs come from a human donor who donated a stem cell graft to a child with acute lymphoblastic leukemia. Each CDR3 is given with its conserved first and last residue. The D gene is left open where the match is weak. Clone size is not always given. Where it is, it says once, few, many or a class for expanded clones.

CDR3: CASSSKILAPGGDTQYF
DNA: TGTGCCAGCAGCTCCAAAATTCTAGCGCCGGGAGGAGATACGCAGTATTTT
J: TRBJ2-3
V: TRBV7-2
size: many
D: TRBD2

CDR3: CASSWGTVRNYGYTF
DNA: TGTGCCAGCAGCTGGGGGACAGTGCGCAACTATGGCTACACCTTC
J: TRBJ1-2
V: TRBV5-6
size: NA
D: TRBD1

CDR3: CASSQDHTSRETQYF
DNA: TGTGCCAGCAGCCAAGATCACACTAGTAGGGAGACCCAGTACTTC
J: TRBJ2-5
V: TRBV3-1
size: NA
D: NA

CDR3: CASSLDRGSAYEQYF
DNA: TGTGCCAGCAGCTTAGATCGGGGCAGTGCCTACGAGCAGTACTTC
J: TRBJ2-7
V: TRBV7-2
size: few
D: NA

CDR3: CASSLLRDSGNTIYF
DNA: TGTGCCAGCAGCTTGCTCAGGGACTCTGGAAACACCATATATTTT
J: TRBJ1-3
V: TRBV5-5
size: NA
D: NA

CDR3: CASSSGEDYPQYF
DNA: TGTGCCAGCAGCTCGGGGGAGGATTACCCGCAGTATTTT
J: TRBJ2-3
V: TRBV27
size: NA
D: NA

CDR3: CASSYGGGSYEQYF
DNA: TGCGCCAGCAGCTACGGCGGGGGGTCCTACGAGCAGTACTTC
J: TRBJ2-7
V: TRBV10-2
size: many
D: TRBD2

CDR3: CASSVGRVAEQYF
DNA: TGTGCCAGCAGCGTAGGCAGGGTTGCCGAGCAGTACTTC
J: TRBJ2-7
V: TRBV9
size: few
D: NA

CDR3: CASSLPTGYNEQFF
DNA: TGCGCCAGCAGCTTACCGACAGGGTACAATGAGCAGTTCTTC
J: TRBJ2-1
V: TRBV5-1
size: NA
D: TRBD1

CDR3: CASSPGDTRNQPQHF
DNA: TGCGCCAGCAGCCCGGGGGACACCCGTAATCAGCCCCAGCATTTT
J: TRBJ1-5
V: TRBV5-1
size: few
D: NA

CDR3: CSVLGRGNQPQHF
DNA: TGCAGTGTTCTTGGACGGGGCAATCAGCCCCAGCATTTT
J: TRBJ1-5
V: TRBV20-1
size: NA
D: NA

CDR3: CASSLDVSGKRETQYF
DNA: TGTGCCAGCAGTTTAGATGTTAGCGGGAAACGAGAGACCCAGTACTTC
J: TRBJ2-5
V: TRBV12-3/TRBV12-4
size: NA
D: TRBD2

CDR3: CASSQRRAGETQYF
DNA: TGTGCCAGCAGCCAACGACGGGCTGGGGAGACCCAGTACTTC
J: TRBJ2-5
V: TRBV4-2
size: NA
D: NA

CDR3: CASSLRSGQNYGYTF
DNA: TGTGCCAGCAGCTTAAGGTCGGGACAAAACTATGGCTACACCTTC
J: TRBJ1-2
V: TRBV7-9
size: few
D: NA

CDR3: CASSRGLAGGTQYF
DNA: TGTGCCAGCAGCCGGGGACTAGCGGGGGGTACGCAGTATTTT
J: TRBJ2-3
V: TRBV4-2
size: many
D: TRBD2

CDR3: CASGQAVEQYF
DNA: TGTGCCAGCGGACAGGCGGTCGAGCAGTACTTC
J: TRBJ2-7
V: TRBV12-3/TRBV12-4
size: few
D: TRBD1

CDR3: CASSQEVLGTAYEQYF
DNA: TGTGCCAGCAGCCAAGAAGTGCTAGGCACCGCCTACGAGCAGTACTTC
J: TRBJ2-7
V: TRBV3-1
size: NA
D: NA